These 27 T cell receptor beta chains were sequenced from one sample in a study of siplizumab effects on memory and regulatory T cells. Some clones are missing from TCRdb's copy, which holds only in-frame ones; the method was immunoSEQ multiplex PCR. The table lists 95,000 to 130,000 clones, about 94% of them singletons. The sequenced material came from non-Treg CD4+ T cells sorted from blood. These TCRs come from a human donor in good health.

This rearrangement joins TRBV6-6 to TRBJ2-7; 9 bases line up with TRBD1. There are 15 residues in the CDR3. Germline values: CDR1 MNHNY, CDR2 SVGAGI (reference sequence). Trimming removed 4 bases from V and 2 bases from J; junction bases left unmatched: 6. The CDR3 spells CASSWRDRAPYEQYF. The CDR3 DNA reads as TGTGCCAGCAGTTGGAGGGACAGGGCCCCCTACGAGCAGTACTTC.

The J gene is TRBJ2-1, the V gene TRBV5-4; 8 bases are a match to TRBD2. Trimming removed 6 bases from V and 0 bases from J; junction bases left unmatched: 8. CDR3 length equals 16 residues. Germline V lookup: CDR1 SGHNT, CDR2 YYREEE (reference sequence). The DNA for the CDR3 is TGTGCCAGCATCGACGCGGGAGGTGCCTCCTACAATGAGCAGTTCTTC. It codes for CASIDAGGASYNEQFF.

The rearrangement links TRBV7-9 to TRBJ2-3, with TRBD2 matching 8 bases. V lost 0 bases, J lost 2 bases, and 7 bases stayed unmatched. The V gene's germline CDR1 is SEHNR and CDR2 FQNEAQ (reference sequence). This CDR3 contains 17 residues. The CDR3: CASSLAQVAGFTDTQYF. In DNA, the CDR3 is TGTGCCAGCAGCTTAGCGCAGGTAGCGGGATTCACAGATACGCAGTATTTT.

About this clone: The same CDR3 also results from other DNA sequences found in this sample. The rearrangement joins TRBV9 to TRBJ2-3; D possibly corresponds to TRBD1 (5 bases). Germline V gene lookup returns CDR1 SGDLS and CDR2 YYNGEE. V gave up 0 bases and J gave up 1 base, with 9 bases separating them. CDR3 length: 15 residues. DNA of the CDR3: TGTGCCAGCAGCGTAGGGGGCGCTGGCACAGATACGCAGTATTTT. As protein: CASSVGGAGTDTQYF. Full variable domain (rest looked up from reference TRBV9 and TRBJ2-3): DSGVTQTPKHLITATGQRVTLRCSPRSGDLSVYWYQQSLDQGLQFLIQYYNGEERAKGNILERFSAQQFPDLHSELNLSSLELGDSALYFCASSVGGAGTDTQYFGPGTRLTVL.

CDR3 residues: CASSYSGTGPYNEQFF. In DNA, the CDR3 is TGTGCCAGCAGTTACTCCGGGACAGGGCCTTACAATGAGCAGTTCTTC. J is TRBJ2-1 and V is TRBV6-5; TRBD1 matches 9 bases. The CDR3 loop spans 16 amino acids. With V trimmed by 0 bases and J by 4 bases, 4 bases remained unmatched. CDR1 and CDR2 (germline): MNHEY, SVGAGI.

The rearrangement links TRBV7-9 to TRBJ1-4, with a possible D match to TRBD1 (5 bases). V was trimmed by 5 bases and J by 6 bases, leaving 16 bases between them. The CDR3 runs to 15 residues. CDR1 is SEHNR, CDR2 FQNEAQ, per germline (reference sequence). CDR3 in amino acids: CASSRDATSHEKLFF. CDR3 DNA: TGTGCCAGCAGCCGGGACGCTACGTCCCATGAAAAACTGTTTTTT.

CDR3 sequence (DNA): TGTGCCAGCAGCACGAGCCTAGGGCAGGAGACCCAGTACTTC. Its translation is CASSTSLGQETQYF. This chain uses TRBV11-2 with TRBJ2-5, with unresolved D. Germline V gene sequence: CDR1 SGHAT, CDR2 FQNNGV. V lost 5 bases and J 5 bases, leaving 15 bases between the germline ends. The CDR3 length is 14 residues. Together with reference TRBV11-2 and TRBJ2-5, the CDR3 gives the full variable domain: EAGVAQSPRYKIIEKRQSVAFWCNPISGHATLYWYQQILGQGPKLLIQFQNNGVVDDSQLPKDRFSAERLKGVDSTLKIQPAKLEDSAVYLCASSTSLGQETQYFGPGTRLLVL.

The gene calls are TRBV11-2 and TRBJ2-5; D unresolved. Germline CDR1 SGHAT, CDR2 FQNNGV. Trimming removed 5 bases from V and 5 bases from J, with 9 bases in between. The CDR3 runs 12 residues. For the CDR3, the DNA is TGTGCCAGCAGCCACGCCGAGGAGACCCAGTACTTC. It specifies CASSHAEETQYF.

The chain carries TRBV6-1 and TRBJ2-7; D perhaps matches TRBD2 (6 bases). The CDR3 length is 15 residues. Germline loops: CDR1 MNHNS, CDR2 SASEGT. V gave up 6 bases and J gave up 5 bases, with 20 bases separating them. CDR3 protein: CASSPGTAGTHEQYF. CDR3 bases: TGTGCCAGCAGCCCGGGAACGGCGGGAACCCACGAGCAGTACTTC.

This sequence joins TRBV18 and TRBJ1-5; D possibly corresponds to TRBD1 (6 bases). Deletions cut 3 bases from V and 6 bases from J, with 15 bases between. The CDR3 totals 15 residues. CDR1 KGHSH and CDR2 LQKENI come from the germline V gene. The CDR3 loop is CASSPGWGPGQPQHF. Written as DNA, the CDR3 is TGTGCCAGCTCACCTGGGTGGGGGCCGGGTCAGCCCCAGCATTTT.

This chain joins TRBV5-5 and TRBJ1-3, with no clear D. There are 15 residues in the CDR3. Trimming shortened V by 0 bases and J by 0 bases, and 7 bases separated the two germline ends. From germline, CDR1 is SGHKS and CDR2 YYEKEE (reference sequence). The CDR3 loop reads CASSLDGNSGNTIYF. The CDR3 bases are TGTGCCAGCAGCTTGGACGGAAACTCTGGAAACACCATATATTTT.

V gene TRBV19 combines with J gene TRBJ2-1, with D possibly being TRBD1 (5 bases). Germline-derived CDR1 and CDR2 are LNHDA and SQIVND (reference sequence). The CDR3 sequence is 14 residues long. V lost 0 bases and J lost 5, with 8 bases in between. The CDR3 DNA is TGTGCCAGTAGTATAGATGCAGGGAACAATGAGCAGTTCTTC. Residues: CASSIDAGNNEQFF.

V gene TRBV7-3 combines with J gene TRBJ1-2; D is perhaps TRBD1 (5 bases). Germline assignment: CDR1 SGHTA and CDR2 FQGTGA. Trimming removed 2 bases at V and 9 bases at J, with 13 bases between. This CDR3 comprises 13 residues. This CDR3 is CASSLGRENSYTF. The CDR3 region has the DNA TGTGCCAGCAGCTTAGGCAGGGAGAACAGCTACACCTTC. Full variable domain (rest looked up from reference TRBV7-3 and TRBJ1-2): GAGVSQTPSNKVTEKGKYVELRCDPISGHTALYWYRQSLGQGPEFLIYFQGTGAADDSGLPNDRFFAVRPEGSVSTLKIQRTERGDSAVYLCASSLGRENSYTFGSGTRLTVV.

The chain uses TRBV19 and TRBJ2-3; the D gene is possibly TRBD1 (6 bases). Trimming stripped 6 bases from V and 2 bases from J, with 15 bases between. Germline loops: CDR1 LNHDA, CDR2 SQIVND (reference sequence). CDR3 length equals 15 residues. The CDR3 protein is CASRIWGLDTDTQYF. In nucleotides, the CDR3 is TGTGCCAGTAGGATTTGGGGGCTGGACACAGATACGCAGTATTTT. Drawing the rest from reference TRBV19 and TRBJ2-3, the complete variable domain is DGGITQSPKYLFRKEGQNVTLSCEQNLNHDAMYWYRQDPGQGLRLIYYSQIVNDFQKGDIAEGYSVSREKKESFPLTVTSAQKNPTAFYLCASRIWGLDTDTQYFGPGTRLTVL.

The chain couples TRBV4-1 to TRBJ1-5, with D maybe TRBD1 (5 bases). V dropped 3 bases and J dropped 5 bases, with 14 bases sitting between them. The CDR3 sequence is 15 residues long. CDR1 and CDR2 from the germline V gene are MGHRA and YSYEKL. CDR3 sequence: CASSHDLWGYQPQHF. CDR3 DNA sequence: TGCGCCAGCAGCCACGATTTATGGGGCTATCAGCCCCAGCATTTT.

On this clone: Different DNA sequences within this sample yield the same CDR3. Here the CDR3 DNA reads TGTGCCAGCAGCTTAGGCACCGGGTCCTACGAGCAGTACTTC. This translates into CASSLGTGSYEQYF. The chain uses TRBV7-9 and TRBJ2-7; no reliable D call. Trimming removed 1 base from V and 1 base from J, with 8 bases in between. The CDR3 sequence is 14 residues long. Germline V lookup: CDR1 SEHNR, CDR2 FQNEAQ (reference sequence).

The DNA for the CDR3 is TGTGCCAGCAGCTTGGACACATACAATGAGCAGTTCTTC. Protein product: CASSLDTYNEQFF. The rearrangement joins TRBV7-2 to TRBJ2-1; D might be TRBD1 (5 bases). The CDR3 spans 13 residues. CDR1 SGHTA and CDR2 FQGNSA come from the germline V gene. Trimming took 3 bases from V and 4 from J, leaving 7 bases between them.

V and J are TRBV5-1 and TRBJ2-3; D gene unclear. The length of the CDR3 is 16 residues. V was trimmed by 0 bases and J by 8 bases, leaving 19 bases between them. Germline V gene lookup returns CDR1 SGHRS and CDR2 YFSETQ. The CDR3, as DNA: TGCGCCAGCAGCTTGGAGGGAAAGGGCCGCGAGTTTACGCAGTATTTT. Protein sequence: CASSLEGKGREFTQYF.

The V gene is TRBV5-5, the J gene TRBJ1-1, with D hard to call. The CDR3 runs to 15 residues. V gave up 4 bases and J gave up 1 base, with 14 bases separating them. The germline V gene encodes CDR1 SGHKS and CDR2 YYEKEE (reference sequence). The CDR3 spells CASSPTLTANTEAFF. In DNA form, the CDR3 reads TGTGCCAGCAGCCCTACTTTAACAGCGAACACTGAAGCTTTCTTT.

This clone was picked up one time. This chain links TRBV2 with TRBJ1-5; D unresolved. Trimming left V 7 bases short and J 1 base short, with 17 bases between. This CDR3 spans 16 amino acids. Germline lookup yields CDR1 SNHLY and CDR2 FYNNEI. Written as DNA, the CDR3 is TGTGCCAGCACCCGAAGCCCGCCGGGCAGCAATCAGCCCCAGCATTTT. Protein: CASTRSPPGSNQPQHF.

The rearrangement uses TRBV5-8 and TRBJ1-4; TRBD1 aligns across 10 bases. This CDR3 contains 14 residues. The germline V gene encodes CDR1 SGHTS and CDR2 YDEGEE. V lost 4 bases to trimming and J lost 7 bases; unmatched junction nucleotides: 4. The CDR3: CASSRGQGGEKLFF. The CDR3 bases are TGTGCCAGCAGCCGAGGACAGGGGGGTGAAAAACTGTTTTTT.

The rearrangement joins TRBV5-1 to TRBJ1-6; 10 bases fit TRBD1. CDR1 is SGHRS and CDR2 is YFSETQ in the germline V gene. V lost 4 bases to trimming and J lost 1 base; unmatched junction nucleotides: 2. This CDR3 has 16 residues. The CDR3, as DNA: TGCGCCAGCAGCGCGGGACAGGGGTCCTATAATTCACCCCTCCACTTT. Its translation: CASSAGQGSYNSPLHF.

The V and J genes are TRBV5-4 and TRBJ2-2, with TRBD2 as a possible D gene (5 bases). This CDR3 has 13 residues. Germline assignment: CDR1 SGHNT and CDR2 YYREEE (reference sequence). Trimming took 4 bases from V and 9 from J, leaving 13 bases between them. The DNA of the CDR3 is TGTGCCAGCAGCGTGGACTCTCCGCGGGAGCTGTTTTTT. Its translation: CASSVDSPRELFF.

This chain joins TRBV5-4 and TRBJ2-1; TRBD2 aligns across 10 bases. Per germline, CDR1 SGHNT and CDR2 YYREEE (reference sequence). The CDR3 has 17 amino acids. The trim removed 4 bases at V and 8 bases at J, leaving 15 bases unmatched. DNA of the CDR3: TGTGCCAGCAGCCCAGTAAGAACCGGGACTAGCGTGGATGAGCAGTTCTTC. Translation: CASSPVRTGTSVDEQFF.

V and J are TRBV6-1 and TRBJ2-3, with 11 bases aligning to TRBD2. Germline values: CDR1 MNHNS, CDR2 SASEGT. This CDR3 has 16 amino acids. J lost 3 bases, V lost 1 base, and 3 bases had no gene match. The CDR3 loop is CASSEVASGGTDTQYF. The CDR3 DNA is TGTGCCAGCAGTGAAGTGGCTAGCGGGGGGACAGATACGCAGTATTTT.

The chain employs TRBV9 and TRBJ2-3; D remains ambiguous. Germline V gene sequence: CDR1 SGDLS, CDR2 YYNGEE. The CDR3 is made up of 12 amino acids. Trimming removed 0 bases at V and 5 bases at J, with 4 bases between. The CDR3 here is CASSVGGDTQYF. The CDR3 coding sequence is TGTGCCAGCAGCGTAGGAGGAGATACGCAGTATTTT.

This clone was counted a few times. The chain is built from TRBV7-2 and TRBJ1-2; D gene ambiguous. CDR3 length: 13 amino acids. Germline values: CDR1 SGHTA, CDR2 FQGNSA. Trimming shortened V by 5 bases and J by 4 bases, and 11 bases separated the two germline ends. CDR3 nucleotides: TGTGCCAGCAGCCAGGACGGCTTCTATGGCTACACCTTC. Residues: CASSQDGFYGYTF.